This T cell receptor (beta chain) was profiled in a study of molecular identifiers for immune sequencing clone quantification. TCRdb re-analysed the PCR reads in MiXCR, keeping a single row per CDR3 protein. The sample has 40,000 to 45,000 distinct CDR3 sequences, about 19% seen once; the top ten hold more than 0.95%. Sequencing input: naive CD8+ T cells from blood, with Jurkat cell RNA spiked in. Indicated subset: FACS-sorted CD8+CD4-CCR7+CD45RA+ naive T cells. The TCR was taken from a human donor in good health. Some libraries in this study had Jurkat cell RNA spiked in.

The CDR3 loop reads CASSPGGPHSNQPQHF. The DNA for the CDR3 is TGTGCCAGCAGCCCCGGGGGACCTCATAGCAATCAGCCCCAGCATTTT. V usage is TRBV12-3 or TRBV12-4 and J usage is TRBJ1-5, with D possibly being TRBD1 (5 bases). The CDR3 is 16 amino acids. V lost 6 bases to trimming and J lost 0 bases, with 15 bases between them.